This T cell receptor beta chain came from a study of T cell repertoires in cytomegalovirus infection. Study summary: Alongside well-studied HLA-B-restricted CMV epitopes, recently identified HLA-C-restricted CMV epitopes were also used. It can be stated that public TCR beta signatures indicated CMV infection as well as a matching HLA type. Study-wide results and limits: The ex vivo response was dominated by HLA-C-restricted CMV-specific TCR beta clonotypes.

Comments on this clonotype: No antigen is known for it.

One entry per CDR3 protein results from TCRdb running MiXCR on the reads. The sample consists of about a million distinct CDR3 sequences, roughly 31% of them appearing once. Germline-derived CDR1 and CDR2 are LNHNV and YYDKDF (reference sequence). The trim removed 1 base at V and 4 bases at J, leaving 5 bases unmatched. The CDR3 runs 15 residues. The clonotype originates from a human donor in good health (CMV status not recorded). Some clones in this sample may be carry-over from other donors' samples. The input for sequencing was cultured CD8+ T cells from PBMCs, taken from culture after CMV antigen stimulation. The J gene is TRBJ2-5, the V gene TRBV15; 8 nucleotides match TRBD1. The DNA of the CDR3 is TGTGCCACCAGCAGAGCCTGGACAGGGCGAGAGACCCAGTACTTC. Its translation is CATSRAWTGRETQYF.